Described below is a single T cell receptor beta chain sequence and its context. Followed over time, Seattle patients had been enrolled while infection was active. This entry comes from a study of blood T cell repertoires in COVID-19. Study at large: Spain, Italy and the United States supplied samples that represented acute and convalescent COVID-19. Nucleic acid was either cDNA or gDNA, and it came from T cells, B-cell-depleted T cells, or PBMCs.

In the original analysis: Estimation of nucleated cell counts was performed using reference gene primer amplification. Clones were sequenced by immunoSEQ multiplex PCR, and TCRdb holds only the in-frame ones, with some missing. That table is the source of V, J and clone size, and D and trimming were worked out from the DNA. The data hold 110,000 or so clones, with 75% to 90% observed a single time. Per germline, CDR1 SEHNR and CDR2 FQNEAQ (reference sequence). With V trimmed by 5 bases and J by 7 bases, 10 bases remained unmatched. The CDR3 has 15 amino acids. The receptor was derived from a woman aged 60-75 years with COVID-19, enrolled during active disease. The sequencing input was peripheral blood. This rearrangement joins TRBV7-9 to TRBJ1-3, with 8 bases identical to TRBD1. In DNA, the CDR3 is TGTGCCAGCAGCCCCCCGACAGGGGTCGTGAACACCATATATTTT. Its translation: CASSPPTGVVNTIYF.